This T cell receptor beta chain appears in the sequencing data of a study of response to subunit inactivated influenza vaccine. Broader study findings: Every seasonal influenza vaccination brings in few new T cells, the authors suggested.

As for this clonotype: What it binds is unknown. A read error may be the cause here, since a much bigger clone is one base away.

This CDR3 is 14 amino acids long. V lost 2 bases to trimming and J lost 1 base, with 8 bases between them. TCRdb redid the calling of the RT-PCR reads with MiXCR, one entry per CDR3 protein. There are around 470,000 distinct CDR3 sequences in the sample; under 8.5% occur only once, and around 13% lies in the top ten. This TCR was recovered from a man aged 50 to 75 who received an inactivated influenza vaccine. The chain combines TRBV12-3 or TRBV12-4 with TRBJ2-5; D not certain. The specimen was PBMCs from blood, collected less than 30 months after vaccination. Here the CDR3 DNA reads TGTGCCAGCAGTTTAATCACCCTCCAAGAGACCCAGTACTTC. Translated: CASSLITLQETQYF.